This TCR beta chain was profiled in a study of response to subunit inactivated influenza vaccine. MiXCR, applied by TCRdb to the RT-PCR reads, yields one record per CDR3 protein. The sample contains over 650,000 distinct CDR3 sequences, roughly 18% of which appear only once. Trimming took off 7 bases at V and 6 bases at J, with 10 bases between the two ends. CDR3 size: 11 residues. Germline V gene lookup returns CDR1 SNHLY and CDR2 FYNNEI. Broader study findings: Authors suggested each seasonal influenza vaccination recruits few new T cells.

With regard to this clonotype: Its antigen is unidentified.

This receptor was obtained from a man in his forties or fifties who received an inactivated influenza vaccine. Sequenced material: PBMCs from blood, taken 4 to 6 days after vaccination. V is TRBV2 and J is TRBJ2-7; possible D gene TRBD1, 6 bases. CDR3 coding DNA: TGTGCCAGCAAACAGGGACGCGAGCAGTACTTC. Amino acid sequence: CASKQGREQYF.